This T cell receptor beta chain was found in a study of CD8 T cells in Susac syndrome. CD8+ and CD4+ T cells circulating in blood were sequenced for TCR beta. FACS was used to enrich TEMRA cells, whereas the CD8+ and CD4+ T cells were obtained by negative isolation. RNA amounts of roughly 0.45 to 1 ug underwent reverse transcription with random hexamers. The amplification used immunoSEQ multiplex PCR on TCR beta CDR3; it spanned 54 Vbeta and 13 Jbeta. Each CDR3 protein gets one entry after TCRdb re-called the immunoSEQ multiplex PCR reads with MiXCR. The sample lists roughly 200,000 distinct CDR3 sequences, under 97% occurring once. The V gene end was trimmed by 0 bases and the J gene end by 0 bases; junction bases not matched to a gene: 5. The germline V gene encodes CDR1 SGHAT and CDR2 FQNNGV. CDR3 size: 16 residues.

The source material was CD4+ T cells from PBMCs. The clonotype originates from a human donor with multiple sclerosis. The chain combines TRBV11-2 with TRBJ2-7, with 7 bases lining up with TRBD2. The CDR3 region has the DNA TGTGCCAGCAGCTTAGAGGCTAGCGGCTACTCCTACGAGCAGTACTTC. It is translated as CASSLEASGYSYEQYF.